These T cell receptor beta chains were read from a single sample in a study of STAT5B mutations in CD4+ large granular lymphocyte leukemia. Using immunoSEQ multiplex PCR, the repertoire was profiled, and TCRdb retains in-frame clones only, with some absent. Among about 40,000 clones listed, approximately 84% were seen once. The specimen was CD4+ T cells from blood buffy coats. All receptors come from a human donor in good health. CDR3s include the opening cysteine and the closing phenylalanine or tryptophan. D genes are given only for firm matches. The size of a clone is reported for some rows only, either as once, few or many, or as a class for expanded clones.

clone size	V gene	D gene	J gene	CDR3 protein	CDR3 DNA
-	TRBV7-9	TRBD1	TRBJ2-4	CAGAGQGDIQYF	TGTGCCGGGGCCGGACAGGGGGACATTCAGTACTTC
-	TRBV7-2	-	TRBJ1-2	CASGPGAQNYGYTF	TGTGCCAGCGGACCAGGGGCGCAAAACTATGGCTACACCTTC
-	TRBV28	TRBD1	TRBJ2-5	CASSRGQGLKTQYF	TGTGCCAGCAGTAGGGGACAGGGGTTGAAGACCCAGTACTTC
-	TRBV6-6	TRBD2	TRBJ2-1	CASSQPLGLADNEQFF	TGTGCCAGCAGTCAACCGTTGGGACTAGCGGACAATGAGCAGTTCTTC
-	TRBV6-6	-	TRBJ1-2	CASFLLEDGYTF	TGTGCCAGCTTTTTATTGGAGGATGGCTACACCTTC
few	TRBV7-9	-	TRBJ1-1	CASSPAGTKNTEAFF	TGTGCCAGCAGCCCGGCGGGGACAAAGAACACTGAAGCTTTCTTT
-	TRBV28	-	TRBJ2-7	CASSSTRGEQYF	TGTGCCAGCAGTTCGACCCGCGGGGAGCAGTACTTC
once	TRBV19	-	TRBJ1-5	CASSNLGSWIQPQHF	TGTGCCAGTAGTAATCTCGGGAGTTGGATTCAGCCCCAGCATTTT
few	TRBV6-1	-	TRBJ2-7	CASSEYAGISYEQYF	TGTGCCAGCAGTGAATATGCCGGGATCTCCTACGAGCAGTACTTC
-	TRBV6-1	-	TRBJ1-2	CASSEGQGPYGYTF	TGTGCCAGCAGTGAAGGGCAGGGGCCGTATGGCTACACCTTC
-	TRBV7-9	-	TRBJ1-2	CASSLDVGGSDGYTF	TGTGCCAGCAGCTTAGACGTTGGGGGTAGCGATGGCTACACCTTC
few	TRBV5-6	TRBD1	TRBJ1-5	CASSLRRGPPYNQPQHF	TGTGCCAGCAGCTTGCGCAGGGGGCCCCCCTACAATCAGCCCCAGCATTTT
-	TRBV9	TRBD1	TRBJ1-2	CASSVTGGANYGYTF	TGTGCCAGCAGCGTGACAGGGGGAGCTAACTATGGCTACACCTTC
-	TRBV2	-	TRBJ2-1	CASSWDTEYNEQFF	TGTGCCAGTTCGTGGGACACGGAATACAATGAGCAGTTCTTC
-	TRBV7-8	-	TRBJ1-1	CASSQQNRVQNTEAFF	TGTGCCAGCAGCCAACAGAACAGGGTTCAGAACACTGAAGCTTTCTTT
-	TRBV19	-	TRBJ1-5	CASNHDRIDNQPQHF	TGTGCCAGTAATCACGACAGGATTGACAATCAGCCCCAGCATTTT
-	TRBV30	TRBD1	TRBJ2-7	CAWSIKQGAFHEQYF	TGTGCCTGGAGTATAAAGCAGGGGGCATTCCACGAGCAGTACTTC
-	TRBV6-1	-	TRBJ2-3	CASSATGSADTQYF	TGTGCCAGCAGTGCCACAGGGTCGGCAGATACGCAGTATTTT
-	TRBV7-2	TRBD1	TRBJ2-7	CASSLQGFEQYF	TGTGCCAGCAGTTTACAGGGGTTCGAGCAGTACTTC
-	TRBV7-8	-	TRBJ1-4	CASRREVISTKEKLFF	TGTGCCAGCAGAAGAGAAGTTATAAGTACGAAGGAAAAACTGTTTTTT
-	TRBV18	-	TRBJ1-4	CASSPTGREKLFF	TGTGCCAGCTCACCAACAGGACGGGAAAAACTGTTTTTT
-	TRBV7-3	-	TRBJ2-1	CASSLIDQGNEQFF	TGTGCCAGCAGCTTAATCGATCAGGGGAATGAGCAGTTCTTC
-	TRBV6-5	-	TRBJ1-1	CASSYWGQDTEAFF	TGTGCCAGCAGTTACTGGGGCCAGGACACTGAAGCTTTCTTT
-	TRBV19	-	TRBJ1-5	CASSIEERDPQHF	TGTGCCAGTAGTATAGAGGAGCGGGACCCCCAGCATTTT
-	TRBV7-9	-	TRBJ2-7	CASRNQAAYEQYF	TGTGCCAGCAGGAACCAGGCAGCCTACGAGCAGTACTTC
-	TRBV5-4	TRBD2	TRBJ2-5	CASTTAMAGGSGTQETQYF	TGTGCCAGCACCACTGCAATGGCGGGGGGTAGTGGAACCCAAGAGACCCAGTACTTC
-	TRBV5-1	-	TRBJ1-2	CASSLVTGPYGYTF	TGCGCCAGCAGCTTGGTAACAGGGCCCTATGGCTACACCTTC
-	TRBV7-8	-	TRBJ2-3	CASSLALAKGAQYF	TGTGCCAGCAGCTTAGCGCTAGCGAAGGGGGCGCAGTATTTT
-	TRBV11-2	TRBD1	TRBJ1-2	CASSLVPGGYGYTF	TGTGCCAGCAGCTTAGTGCCAGGGGGCTATGGCTACACCTTC
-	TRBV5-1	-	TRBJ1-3	CASSLVSSSGNTIYF	TGCGCCAGCAGCTTGGTTAGTTCCTCTGGAAACACCATATATTTT
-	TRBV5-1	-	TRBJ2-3	CASSYQGFSTDTQYF	TGCGCCAGCAGCTACCAGGGATTTAGCACAGATACGCAGTATTTT
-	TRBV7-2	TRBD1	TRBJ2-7	CASSVPGQVYEQYF	TGTGCCAGCAGCGTACCGGGACAGGTTTACGAGCAGTACTTC
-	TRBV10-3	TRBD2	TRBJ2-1	CAIRGEGRYYNEQFF	TGTGCCATCAGGGGGGAGGGGAGGTACTACAATGAGCAGTTCTTC
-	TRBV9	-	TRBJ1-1	CASSVQVGTEAFF	TGTGCCAGCAGCGTACAGGTAGGCACTGAAGCTTTCTTT
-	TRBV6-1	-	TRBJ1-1	CAGGGPMNTEAFF	TGTGCCGGTGGAGGACCGATGAACACTGAAGCTTTCTTT